Detailed here is one TCR beta chain. No antigen is known for it. From the 5' RACE reads, TCRdb called clonotypes with MiXCR, one entry per CDR3 protein. The sample lists about 240,000 distinct CDR3 sequences; more than 9% were seen once. This sample was taken from a study of identical twins. Overall study results and limits: Twins showed weaker excess sharing in their beta out-of-frame sequences.

From germline, CDR1 is DFQATT and CDR2 SNEGSKA (reference sequence). Trimming took 1 base from V and 7 from J, leaving 8 bases between them. This CDR3 spans 12 amino acids. Healthy Caucasians supplied all donations. Input material: memory T cells sorted from blood. J is TRBJ2-1 and V is TRBV20-1; D gene ambiguous. This TCR came from a man aged 50-59 years in good health. The CDR3 here is CSARGGKNEQFF. In DNA, the CDR3 is TGCAGTGCTAGAGGAGGCAAAAATGAGCAGTTCTTC.